These 32 T cell receptor beta chains came from one sample sequenced in a study of cytomegalovirus exposure and HLA in healthy donors. A multiplex PCR was run with 60 Vbeta primers and 13 Jbeta primers. Only in-frame clones appear in the TCRdb table, and some are missing; sequencing was by immunoSEQ multiplex PCR. The sample has roughly 55,000 clones, and its top ten clones hold 9.5% to 12%. Source material: PBMCs. Receptor source: a woman between 45 and 60 years old in good health and CMV-seropositive.

This chain connects TRBV7-9 to TRBJ1-2; 8 nucleotides align to TRBD1. The CDR3 is made up of 14 amino acids. Unmatched junction bases numbered 8, after V lost 6 bases and J lost 5 bases. Germline CDR1 and CDR2: SEHNR and FQNEAQ (reference sequence). Here the CDR3 DNA reads TGTGCCAGCAGTTCGGACAGGGCGGGGTATGGCTACACCTTC. It specifies CASSSDRAGYGYTF.

The chain uses TRBV5-1 and TRBJ1-2; D gene unclear. This CDR3 is built from 14 residues. The V end was cut by 0 bases, the J end by 4 bases, with 10 bases between. The germline CDR1 and CDR2 sequences are SGHRS and YFSETQ. The chain's CDR3 is CASSLAAGSYGYTF. CDR3 DNA: TGCGCCAGCAGCTTGGCCGCAGGATCCTATGGCTACACCTTC.

The V and J genes are TRBV28 and TRBJ2-3; D is ambiguous. Trimming cost V 5 bases and J 3 bases, with 15 bases left between them. The germline V gene encodes CDR1 MDHEN and CDR2 SYDVKM. The CDR3 contains 15 residues. DNA for the CDR3: TGTGCCAGCAGTCCTTCGACGGGTGGAACAGATACGCAGTATTTT. It is translated as CASSPSTGGTDTQYF.

This sequence joins TRBV9 and TRBJ2-1; TRBD2 is a possible D gene (5 bases). V lost 2 bases and J 12 bases, leaving 18 bases between the germline ends. This CDR3 region has 14 residues. CDR1 is SGDLS and CDR2 is YYNGEE in the germline V gene. The CDR3 here is CASSVGLGRTGQFF. CDR3 bases: TGTGCCAGCAGCGTCGGACTTGGTAGGACTGGGCAGTTCTTC.

The chain uses TRBV7-2 and TRBJ2-7; 11 nucleotides agree with TRBD2. This CDR3 contains 16 residues. V shed 5 bases, J shed 4 bases, and the junction held 10 bases outside the gene matches. Germline V gene sequence: CDR1 SGHTA, CDR2 FQGNSA. CDR3 protein: CASSMRTGLAVYEQYF. The CDR3 DNA reads TGTGCCAGCAGCATGAGGACGGGACTAGCGGTATACGAGCAGTACTTC.

V is TRBV19 and J is TRBJ2-2, with 10 bases aligning to TRBD2. Germline-derived CDR1 and CDR2 are LNHDA and SQIVND (reference sequence). The trim removed 5 bases at V and 0 bases at J, leaving 3 bases unmatched. The CDR3 runs to 16 residues. The DNA for the CDR3 is TGTGCCAGTAGTCGTGGACTAGCGGCGAACACCGGGGAGCTGTTTTTT. Its protein is CASSRGLAANTGELFF.

V and J are TRBV7-2 and TRBJ1-1; TRBD1 might be the D (5 bases). The V and J ends lost 0 bases and 5 bases respectively, with 16 bases between them. From germline, CDR1 is SGHTA and CDR2 FQGNSA. The CDR3 totals 16 residues. CDR3 sequence: CASSLAPRGGGTEAFF. CDR3 nucleotides: TGTGCCAGCAGCTTAGCGCCCCGTGGGGGAGGGACTGAAGCTTTCTTT.

The chain carries TRBV7-9 and TRBJ1-2; D is possibly TRBD1 (6 bases). Trimming cost V 5 bases and J 12 bases, with 16 bases left between them. Germline V gene data show CDR1 as SEHNR and CDR2 as FQNEAQ (reference sequence). This CDR3 has 12 residues. The CDR3: CASSHLGGPNTF. CDR3 in DNA: TGTGCCAGCAGCCATCTGGGGGGGCCGAACACCTTC.

The chain couples TRBV7-3 to TRBJ1-1; a possible D gene is TRBD1 (5 bases). V lost 5 bases to trimming and J lost 5 bases, with 12 bases between them. The CDR3 is 13 amino acids. Germline V lookup: CDR1 SGHTA, CDR2 FQGTGA. The CDR3 here is CASSPHTGTEAFF. The CDR3 region has the DNA TGTGCCAGCAGCCCCCATACAGGAACTGAAGCTTTCTTT. Based on the CDR3 plus reference TRBV7-3 and TRBJ1-1, the full variable domain is GAGVSQTPSNKVTEKGKYVELRCDPISGHTALYWYRQSLGQGPEFLIYFQGTGAADDSGLPNDRFFAVRPEGSVSTLKIQRTERGDSAVYLCASSPHTGTEAFFGQGTRLTVV.

The chain combines TRBV2 with TRBJ1-1, with D hard to call. V was shortened by 7 bases and J by 1 base, with 10 bases between the two germline ends. Germline CDR1 and CDR2: SNHLY and FYNNEI. The CDR3 loop spans 13 amino acids. The CDR3 loop reads CASKPRSNTEAFF. CDR3 coding DNA: TGTGCCAGCAAACCACGGTCGAACACTGAAGCTTTCTTT.

The J gene is TRBJ2-1, the V gene TRBV7-3; 7 bases match TRBD2. The V gene's germline CDR1 is SGHTA and CDR2 FQGTGA. V shed 5 bases, J shed 5 bases, and the junction held 9 bases outside the gene matches. CDR3 length: 15 amino acids. CDR3 in DNA: TGTGCCAGCAGCCCCATGCGGGGGACTAACAATGAGCAGTTCTTC. Translation: CASSPMRGTNNEQFF.

The chain combines TRBV30 with TRBJ1-1; 8 nucleotides match TRBD1. The CDR3 runs 14 residues. The V segment lost 3 bases and the J segment 1 base; nucleotides outside the gene matches: 4. Per the germline V gene, CDR1 is GTSNPN and CDR2 is SVGIG (reference sequence). The CDR3 loop reads CAWSAGQANTEAFF. CDR3 nucleotides: TGTGCCTGGAGCGCGGGACAGGCGAACACTGAAGCTTTCTTT. The whole variable domain, filled in from reference TRBV30 and TRBJ1-1, reads SQTIHQWPATLVQPVGSPLSLECTVEGTSNPNLYWYRQAAGRGLQLLFYSVGIGQISSEVPQNLSASRPQDRQFILSSKKLLLSDSGFYLCAWSAGQANTEAFFGQGTRLTVV.

The genes are TRBV5-8 and TRBJ2-1, with 8 bases fitting TRBD1. Trimming cost V 0 bases and J 7 bases; bases outside gene matches: 6. The CDR3 runs 15 residues. The germline V gene encodes CDR1 SGHTS and CDR2 YDEGEE. The CDR3 loop is CASSLVRTGTNEQFF. CDR3 DNA sequence: TGTGCCAGCAGCTTGGTTAGGACAGGGACGAATGAGCAGTTCTTC.

V gene TRBV6-5 combines with J gene TRBJ2-7; a weak D match, TRBD1 (6 bases). Germline CDR1 MNHEY, CDR2 SVGAGI. The CDR3 is 13 amino acids. V lost 5 bases to trimming and J lost 10 bases, with 18 bases between them. DNA for the CDR3: TGTGCCAGCAGTGGTACTAGAAACAGGGATCAGTACTTC. It specifies CASSGTRNRDQYF.

J is TRBJ2-4 and V is TRBV28; D uncertain. This CDR3 is 13 amino acids long. V lost 6 bases and J lost 10, with 16 bases in between. The germline V gene has CDR1 MDHEN and CDR2 SYDVKM. The CDR3 DNA reads as TGTGCCAGCAGCCGGATGGGCTCAGGAATTCAGTACTTC. Its protein is CASSRMGSGIQYF.

The chain combines TRBV29-1 with TRBJ1-5; TRBD1 matches at 7 bases. The CDR3 has 12 amino acids. CDR1 is SQVTM, CDR2 ANQGSEA, per germline. J gave up 5 bases and V 8 bases, and 6 bases lay outside the gene matches. CDR3 sequence reads: CSLEGADQPQHF. CDR3 coding DNA: TGCAGCCTAGAGGGGGCGGATCAGCCCCAGCATTTT.

The V and J genes are TRBV5-1 and TRBJ2-7; D perhaps matches TRBD1 (6 bases). Trimming cost V 3 bases and J 2 bases, with 21 bases left between them. CDR3 length: 17 residues. Germline loops: CDR1 SGHRS, CDR2 YFSETQ. The DNA for the CDR3 is TGCGCCAGCAGCTATATCACGGGACACCTAAACCCCTACGAGCAGTACTTC. It is translated as CASSYITGHLNPYEQYF.

The chain employs TRBV7-9 and TRBJ2-7; a possible D gene is TRBD2 (5 bases). Trimming pared 7 bases from V and 6 bases from J, leaving 10 bases between. The germline V gene has CDR1 SEHNR and CDR2 FQNEAQ (reference sequence). The CDR3 contains 11 residues. CDR3 region: CASIESGEQYF. The CDR3, as DNA: TGTGCCAGCATCGAAAGCGGCGAGCAGTACTTC.

The chain recombines TRBV28 with TRBJ2-7; TRBD2 aligns across 9 bases. This CDR3 spans 14 amino acids. The germline V gene encodes CDR1 MDHEN and CDR2 SYDVKM. The trim removed 4 bases at V and 2 bases at J, leaving 3 bases unmatched. The CDR3 sequence is CASSSSGAAYEQYF. CDR3 sequence (DNA): TGTGCCAGCAGTTCTAGCGGGGCCGCCTACGAGCAGTACTTC.

The V gene is TRBV5-1, the J gene TRBJ2-3, with D perhaps matching TRBD1 (5 bases). The germline V and J ends were trimmed by 6 bases and 2 bases, with 13 bases remaining between them. The CDR3 covers 14 residues. Germline V CDR1 and CDR2: SGHRS, YFSETQ. CDR3 sequence reads: CASMWGPTTDTQYF. The CDR3 coding sequence is TGCGCCAGCATGTGGGGCCCTACCACAGATACGCAGTATTTT. Filled out from reference TRBV5-1 and TRBJ2-3, the complete variable domain reads KAGVTQTPRYLIKTRGQQVTLSCSPISGHRSVSWYQQTPGQGLQFLFEYFSETQRNKGNFPGRFSGRQFSNSRSEMNVSTLELGDSALYLCASMWGPTTDTQYFGPGTRLTVL.

The chain links TRBV4-2 to TRBJ2-2; 10 bases fit TRBD1. Germline V gene data show CDR1 as LGHNA and CDR2 as YNFKEQ. The CDR3 extends over 14 amino acids. V gave up 7 bases and J gave up 5 bases; unmatched junction bases: 4. The CDR3 protein is CASMTGGDTGELFF. The CDR3 nucleotides read TGTGCCAGCATGACAGGGGGCGATACCGGGGAGCTGTTTTTT.

V is TRBV19 and J is TRBJ1-2; 9 nucleotides line up with TRBD1. V lost 5 bases, J lost 8 bases, and 15 bases stayed unmatched. The CDR3 length is 16 residues. Looked up from germline, CDR1 is LNHDA and CDR2 is SQIVND (reference sequence). CDR3 region: CASSPDRDRVLGGYTF. CDR3 coding DNA: TGTGCCAGTAGTCCTGACCGGGACAGGGTTTTGGGAGGCTACACCTTC.

V and J are TRBV11-2 and TRBJ1-1, with TRBD1 matching over 7 bases. Germline CDR1 and CDR2: SGHAT and FQNNGV. V shed 5 bases and J 3 bases; nucleotides not matched to a gene: 9. The CDR3 consists of 15 residues. The CDR3 spells CASSVTGPGYTEAFF. The CDR3 nucleotides are TGTGCCAGCAGCGTGACAGGGCCAGGGTACACTGAAGCTTTCTTT.

The V call is TRBV5-1, the J call TRBJ1-6, with D possibly TRBD1 on 5 matching bases. Germline CDR1 SGHRS, CDR2 YFSETQ. The CDR3 is 15 amino acids. V was trimmed by 0 bases and J by 9 bases, leaving 13 bases between them. The CDR3 loop reads CASSLAGELGSPLHF. CDR3 DNA sequence: TGCGCCAGCAGCTTGGCGGGGGAACTAGGTTCACCCCTCCACTTT.

The chain joins TRBV18 to TRBJ1-2; D ambiguous. CDR3 length equals 12 residues. Germline V gene data show CDR1 as KGHSH and CDR2 as LQKENI. Deletions cut 5 bases from V and 3 bases from J, with 7 bases between. The CDR3 protein is CASSEAHYGYTF. The CDR3 coding sequence is TGTGCCAGCTCAGAAGCCCACTATGGCTACACCTTC.

CDR3 coding DNA: TGTGCCTGGAGTGTGTTAGCTAGCGCTTCTGAGCAGTTCTTC. Amino acids: CAWSVLASASEQFF. The rearrangement joins TRBV30 to TRBJ2-1, with D perhaps matching TRBD2 (6 bases). The CDR3 spans 14 residues. Germline CDR1 GTSNPN, CDR2 SVGIG (reference sequence). V lost 0 bases, J lost 9 bases, and 15 bases lay in between. Looking up the rest from reference TRBV30 and TRBJ2-1 gives the full variable domain: SQTIHQWPATLVQPVGSPLSLECTVEGTSNPNLYWYRQAAGRGLQLLFYSVGIGQISSEVPQNLSASRPQDRQFILSSKKLLLSDSGFYLCAWSVLASASEQFFGPGTRLTVL.

The chain couples TRBV6-5 to TRBJ2-1; 9 bases fit TRBD1. This CDR3 is 15 amino acids long. Germline CDR1 is MNHEY and CDR2 is SVGAGI. Unmatched junction bases numbered 7, after V lost 6 bases and J lost 4 bases. CDR3 sequence reads: CASRYTGGRYNEQFF. CDR3 DNA sequence: TGTGCCAGCAGATATACAGGGGGCAGGTACAATGAGCAGTTCTTC.

The chain uses TRBV7-2 and TRBJ2-7; 7 bases are shared with TRBD1. The ends lost 4 bases at V and 0 bases at J; junction bases unmatched: 6. CDR1 is SGHTA, CDR2 FQGNSA, per germline. The CDR3 contains 15 residues. In DNA, the CDR3 is TGTGCCAGCAGCTCACCGGACAGGAGCTCCTACGAGCAGTACTTC. Residues: CASSSPDRSSYEQYF.

Comment on this clone: Compared with germline, one end of the junction differs, possibly owing to a read error. The V gene is TRBV19, the J gene TRBJ1-5; D unresolved. CDR3 length: 14 residues. The germline V gene encodes CDR1 LNHDA and CDR2 SQIVND (reference sequence). The CDR3 sequence: CASSDRYSNQPQRF. Here the CDR3 DNA reads TGTGCCAGTAGTGACCGGTATAGCAATCAGCCCCAGCGTTTT.

V usage is TRBV5-6 and J usage is TRBJ1-1, with D possibly being TRBD1 (5 bases). The germline V and J ends were trimmed by 4 bases and 2 bases, with 12 bases remaining between them. Germline values: CDR1 SGHDT, CDR2 YYEEEE. The length of the CDR3 is 14 residues. The DNA of the CDR3 is TGTGCCAGCAGCCTACCCGGGACTAACACTGAAGCTTTCTTT. As protein: CASSLPGTNTEAFF.

V gene TRBV6-5 combines with J gene TRBJ2-2, with unresolved D. CDR3 length equals 15 residues. Trimming stripped 3 bases from V and 4 bases from J, with 12 bases between. CDR1 is MNHEY, CDR2 SVGAGI, per germline. CDR3 sequence reads: CASSYEARSTGELFF. The CDR3 DNA reads TGTGCCAGCAGTTATGAGGCTAGAAGCACCGGGGAGCTGTTTTTT.

The CDR3 DNA reads as TGTGCCAGCAGCGTCGGGACTAGCGGTTACAATGAGCAGTTCTTC. Its protein product is CASSVGTSGYNEQFF. The chain couples TRBV9 to TRBJ2-1; TRBD2 matches 11 bases. CDR1 and CDR2 from the germline V gene are SGDLS and YYNGEE. With V trimmed by 2 bases and J by 4 bases, 2 bases remained unmatched. The CDR3 loop spans 15 amino acids.